Below are 8 T cell receptor beta chains sequenced from a single sample in a study of T cells in Graves' hyperthyroidism and ophthalmopathy (dated by TCRdb to the late 2010s). Library prep was done by multiplex PCR. This sample was sequenced with an Illumina HiSeq 2000. The TCR beta CDR3 regions were amplified from the RNA transcripts. The first round of RT-PCR for the TCR CDR3 was performed with the HTBI primer set and the Qiagen OneStep RT-PCR kit. TCRdb took the public reads, trimmed them with fastp at Q25, ran MiXCR for clone calling and kept in-frame beta chains. Every entry covers one CDR3 protein and lists the most common genes and DNA from its rows. The sample data list hundreds of thousands of distinct CDR3 sequences, and over 35% of these were observed just once. Of the sample, roughly 8.3% falls within the top ten clones. The sample consisted of blood. These receptors came from a man aged 18 to 30 with Graves' hyperthyroidism.

This clonotype appeared a few times. The J gene is TRBJ2-7, the V gene TRBV7-9; no clear D gene. Between the trimmed V and J ends, which lost 1 base and 7 bases, there was a span of 14 bases. The CDR3 runs 14 residues. CDR1 and CDR2 (germline): SEHNR, FQNEAQ (reference sequence). The CDR3 is CASSLEAGNLEQYF. CDR3 DNA: TGTGCCAGCAGCTTAGAGGCAGGAAATCTTGAGCAGTACTTC.

The sample holds a few counts of this clonotype. The chain is built from TRBV9 and TRBJ1-2; D not certain. The germline V gene encodes CDR1 SGDLS and CDR2 YYNGEE. The CDR3 totals 15 residues. V was cut by 4 bases and J by 2 bases, with 15 bases left in between. CDR3 coding DNA: TGTGCCAGCAGCCCTTTTCACACGGGGAACTATGGCTACACCTTC. It is translated as CASSPFHTGNYGYTF.

This clonotype occurred many times. The rearrangement uses TRBV9 and TRBJ1-1; D is ambiguous. Trimming removed 2 bases from V and 6 bases from J, with 11 bases in between. The CDR3 is 13 residues long. CDR1 is SGDLS and CDR2 is YYNGEE in the germline V gene. CDR3 loop: CASSVAGASEAFF. The CDR3 nucleotides read TGTGCCAGCAGCGTGGCAGGCGCCTCTGAAGCTTTCTTT.

For this clonotype: A much larger clone lies a single base off, so this may be a read error. The chain employs TRBV7-4 and TRBJ2-5, with D possibly called TRBD1 or TRBD2 (5 bases each). Germline CDR1 SGHVT, CDR2 SQSDAQ. The CDR3 has 13 residues. The CDR3 DNA reads TGTGCCAGCAGCCGAGGGGCCGGGGAGACCAAGTACTTC. It yields the protein CASSRGAGETKYF.

Only one count was recorded for this clonotype. The V gene is TRBV29-1, the J gene TRBJ1-1; D gene unclear. V lost 8 bases and J lost 3, with 10 bases in between. Germline CDR1 and CDR2: SQVTM and ANQGSEA. The CDR3 is made up of 11 amino acids. The CDR3, as DNA: TGCAGCTTGGAATCCCACACTGAAGCTTTCTTT. Its protein is CSLESHTEAFF.

In regard to this clonotype: A junction boundary mismatches the germline segment, possibly from a read error. The J gene is TRBJ1-1, the V gene TRBV29-1, with 7 nucleotides matching TRBD1. The CDR3 runs to 14 residues. Germline lookup yields CDR1 SQVTM and CDR2 ANQGSEA. The CDR3: CSVEDGTANTEAFF. The CDR3 nucleotides read TGCAGCGTTGAAGATGGGACAGCGAACACTGAAGCTTTCTTC. The full variable domain, completed using reference TRBV29-1 and TRBJ1-1, is SAVISQKPSRDICQRGTSLTIQCQVDSQVTMMFWYRQQPGQSLTLIATANQGSEATYESGFVIDKFPISRPNLTFSTLTVSNMSPEDSSIYLCSVEDGTANTEAFFGQGTRLTVV.

This clonotype was observed at least ten times. This chain uses TRBV7-9 with TRBJ2-7, with no clear D. This CDR3 region has 15 residues. V lost 1 base and J lost 4, with 14 bases in between. In germline, CDR1 is SEHNR, CDR2 FQNEAQ (reference sequence). Here the CDR3 DNA reads TGTGCCAGCAGCTTAGTTGGTAACGGGCAGTACGAGCAGTACTTC. It yields the protein CASSLVGNGQYEQYF.

Points on this clonotype: A single base separates this from a much larger clone, so it may be a read error. Given the absence of the conserved phenylalanine or tryptophan at the CDR3 end, a read error is likely. This chain uses TRBV7-9 with TRBJ2-7; D not resolved. This CDR3 spans 13 amino acids. V lost 5 bases and J lost 4, with 12 bases in between. In germline, CDR1 is SEHNR, CDR2 FQNEAQ (reference sequence). CDR3 in DNA: TGTGCCAGCAGCCCTGGACGGAAGTACGAGCAGTACTTA. Translating it yields CASSPGRKYEQYL.